Sequencing of this TCR beta chain was carried out in a study of patients and donors after allogeneic stem cell transplantation. MiXCR, run by TCRdb on the RT-PCR reads, gives a single entry per CDR3 protein. The data show about a million distinct CDR3 sequences, roughly 18% seen once. The CDR3 runs to 15 residues. Trimming shortened V by 4 bases and J by 0 bases, and 11 bases separated the two germline ends. CDR1 is SGHTS, CDR2 YDEGEE, per germline. Material for sequencing was blood, either unsorted or a sorted T cell fraction (not recorded which). This sequence originates from a human donor who was either an allogeneic HSCT recipient or a stem cell or donor lymphocyte infusion donor (not recorded which). It is not recorded whose cells these are; they may come from a transplant donor. This chain joins TRBV5-8 and TRBJ1-5; no clear D gene. The chain's CDR3 is CASSMTTISNQPQHF. The CDR3 DNA reads as TGTGCCAGCAGCATGACAACTATTAGCAATCAGCCCCAGCATTTT.